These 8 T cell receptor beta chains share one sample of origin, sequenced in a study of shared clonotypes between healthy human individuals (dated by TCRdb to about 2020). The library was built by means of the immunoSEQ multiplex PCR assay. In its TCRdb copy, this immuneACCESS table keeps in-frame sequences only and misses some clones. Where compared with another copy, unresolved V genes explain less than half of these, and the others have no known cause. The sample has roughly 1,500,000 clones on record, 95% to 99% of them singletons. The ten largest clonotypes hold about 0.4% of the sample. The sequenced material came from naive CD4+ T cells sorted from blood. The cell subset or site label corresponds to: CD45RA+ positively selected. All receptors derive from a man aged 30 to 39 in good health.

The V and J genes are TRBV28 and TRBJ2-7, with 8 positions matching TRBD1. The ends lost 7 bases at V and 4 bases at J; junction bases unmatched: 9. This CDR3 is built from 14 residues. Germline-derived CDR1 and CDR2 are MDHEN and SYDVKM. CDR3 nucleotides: TGTGCCAGCAAAGCGTCAACAGGGGGGTACGAGCAGTACTTC. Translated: CASKASTGGYEQYF.

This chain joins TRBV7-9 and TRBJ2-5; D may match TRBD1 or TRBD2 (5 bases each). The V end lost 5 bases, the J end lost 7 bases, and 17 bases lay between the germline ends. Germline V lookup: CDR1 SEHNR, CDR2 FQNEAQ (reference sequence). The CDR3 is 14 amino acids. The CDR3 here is CASSPGPGYVTQYF. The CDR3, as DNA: TGTGCCAGCAGCCCGGGACCGGGGTATGTGACCCAGTACTTC.

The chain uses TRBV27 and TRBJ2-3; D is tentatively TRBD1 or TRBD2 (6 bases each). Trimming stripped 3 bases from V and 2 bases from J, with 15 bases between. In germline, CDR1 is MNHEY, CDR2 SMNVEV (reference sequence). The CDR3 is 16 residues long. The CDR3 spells CASSFWRGVFTDTQYF. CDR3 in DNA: TGTGCCAGCAGTTTCTGGAGGGGGGTGTTCACAGATACGCAGTATTTT.

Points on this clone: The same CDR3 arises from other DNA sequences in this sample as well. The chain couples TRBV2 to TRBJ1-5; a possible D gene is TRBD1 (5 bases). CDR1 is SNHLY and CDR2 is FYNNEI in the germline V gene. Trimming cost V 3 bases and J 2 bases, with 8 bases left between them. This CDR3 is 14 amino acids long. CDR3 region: CASSEGRGNQPQHF. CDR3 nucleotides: TGTGCCAGCAGTGAGGGCAGGGGCAATCAGCCCCAGCATTTT.

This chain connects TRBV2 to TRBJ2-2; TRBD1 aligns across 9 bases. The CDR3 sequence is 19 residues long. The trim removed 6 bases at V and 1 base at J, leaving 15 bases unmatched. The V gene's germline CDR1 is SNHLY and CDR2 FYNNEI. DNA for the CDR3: TGTGCCAGCAGGGGTGGGAGGACAGGGGATGGTCGGAACACCGGGGAGCTGTTTTTT. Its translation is CASRGGRTGDGRNTGELFF. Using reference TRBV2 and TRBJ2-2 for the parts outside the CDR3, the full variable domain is EPEVTQTPSHQVTQMGQEVILRCVPISNHLYFYWYRQILGQKVEFLVSFYNNEISEKSEIFDDQFSVERPDGSNFTLKIRSTKLEDSAMYFCASRGGRTGDGRNTGELFFGEGSRLTVL.

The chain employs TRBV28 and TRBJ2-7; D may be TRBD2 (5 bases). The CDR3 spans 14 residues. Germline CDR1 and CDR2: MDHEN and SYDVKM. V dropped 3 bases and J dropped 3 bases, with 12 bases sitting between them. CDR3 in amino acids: CASSLTMSYYEQYF. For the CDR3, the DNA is TGTGCCAGCAGTTTGACTATGAGTTACTACGAGCAGTACTTC. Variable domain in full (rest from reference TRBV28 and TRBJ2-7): DVKVTQSSRYLVKRTGEKVFLECVQDMDHENMFWYRQDPGLGLRLIYFSYDVKMKEKGDIPEGYSVSREKKERFSLILESASTNQTSMYLCASSLTMSYYEQYFGPGTRLTVT.

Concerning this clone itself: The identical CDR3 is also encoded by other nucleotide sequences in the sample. The CDR3 DNA is TGTGCCAGCTCACGGGAGAACACTGAAGCTTTCTTT. Translation gives CASSRENTEAFF. V and J are TRBV18 and TRBJ1-1; D gene unclear. This CDR3 spans 12 amino acids. The V and J ends lost 4 bases and 1 base respectively, with 4 bases between them. From germline, CDR1 is KGHSH and CDR2 LQKENI.

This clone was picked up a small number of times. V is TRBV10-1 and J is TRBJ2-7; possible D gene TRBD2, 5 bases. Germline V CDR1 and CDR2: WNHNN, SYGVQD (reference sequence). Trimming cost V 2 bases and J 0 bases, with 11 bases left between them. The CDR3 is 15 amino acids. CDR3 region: CASSERVGSSYEQYF. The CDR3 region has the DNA TGCGCCAGCAGTGAGAGGGTGGGGAGCTCCTACGAGCAGTACTTC.